A single sample gave rise to the 12 T cell receptor beta chains below, sequenced in a study of blood T cell repertoires in COVID-19. Only in-frame clones appear in the TCRdb table, and some are missing; sequencing was by immunoSEQ multiplex PCR. The sample has around 130,000 clones, about 81% seen once. Specimen: PBMCs or T cells enriched from blood (not recorded which). Source of these receptors: a man aged 35 to 55 with acute COVID-19.

The chain links TRBV5-1 to TRBJ1-2, with D unclear. V was shortened by 0 bases and J by 4 bases, with 7 bases between the two germline ends. The CDR3 is 13 amino acids. Germline V gene lookup returns CDR1 SGHRS and CDR2 YFSETQ. The CDR3 region is CASSLESLYGYTF. CDR3 coding DNA: TGCGCCAGCAGCTTGGAAAGCCTCTATGGCTACACCTTC.

This clone was recorded once. The chain links TRBV7-2 to TRBJ2-1; 13 bases align to TRBD2. There are 17 residues in the CDR3. With 3 bases clipped from V and 4 bases from J, the junction kept 6 bases outside the gene matches. Germline V CDR1 and CDR2: SGHTA, FQGNSA. The CDR3 DNA reads as TGTGCCAGCAGCTTTACCCCGACTAGCGGGGGGTACAATGAGCAGTTCTTC. As protein: CASSFTPTSGGYNEQFF.

This clone was seen a handful of times. The CDR3 DNA reads TGTGCCAGCAGTGCGAGTCATTCCTATAATTCACCCCTCCACTTT. As protein: CASSASHSYNSPLHF. V and J are TRBV2 and TRBJ1-6; D is ambiguous. The CDR3 consists of 15 residues. Germline lookup yields CDR1 SNHLY and CDR2 FYNNEI. Trimming cost V 4 bases and J 1 base, with 8 bases left between them. The full variable domain, rest sourced from reference TRBV2 and TRBJ1-6, is EPEVTQTPSHQVTQMGQEVILRCVPISNHLYFYWYRQILGQKVEFLVSFYNNEISEKSEIFDDQFSVERPDGSNFTLKIRSTKLEDSAMYFCASSASHSYNSPLHFGNGTRLTVT.

The chain uses TRBV18 and TRBJ2-3, with 13 bases matching TRBD2. Germline assignment: CDR1 KGHSH and CDR2 LQKENI. V trimming: 5 bases; J trimming: 1 base; junction bases outside the gene matches: 12. This CDR3 contains 19 residues. The CDR3 here is CASSFGLAGVTRGTDTQYF. The CDR3 coding sequence is TGTGCCAGCTCATTTGGACTAGCGGGAGTTACACGGGGCACAGATACGCAGTATTTT.

The sample holds one count of this clone. This sequence joins TRBV5-1 and TRBJ2-3; no definite D call. CDR3 length equals 13 residues. Trimming took off 0 bases at V and 4 bases at J, with 6 bases between the two ends. Germline V gene sequence: CDR1 SGHRS, CDR2 YFSETQ. CDR3 nucleotide sequence: TGCGCCAGCAGCTTGGCCGAGGCAGATACGCAGTATTTT. It specifies CASSLAEADTQYF.

This chain links TRBV19 with TRBJ1-2; 7 bases line up with TRBD1. Trimming took 7 bases from V and 2 from J; bases not matched to a gene: 10. The germline V gene has CDR1 LNHDA and CDR2 SQIVND (reference sequence). The CDR3 is 15 residues long. The CDR3 DNA reads TGTGCCAGTACCCCCAGCCGGGACAGCAACTATGGCTACACCTTC. Amino acid sequence: CASTPSRDSNYGYTF.

V gene TRBV28 combines with J gene TRBJ2-1; 7 nucleotides agree with TRBD2. Germline values: CDR1 MDHEN, CDR2 SYDVKM. Trimming at V came to 7 bases and at J to 8 bases, leaving 23 bases not matched to a gene. There are 18 residues in the CDR3. The CDR3 reads CASTQTPFLRESIHEQFF. CDR3 bases: TGTGCCAGCACCCAAACCCCTTTTTTGCGGGAGAGTATCCATGAGCAGTTCTTC.

This sequence joins TRBV25-1 and TRBJ2-3; 11 bases map to TRBD2. CDR3 size: 18 residues. V was clipped by 2 bases and J by 5 bases; unmatched bases: 12. Germline CDR1 and CDR2: MGHDK and SYGVNS. DNA for the CDR3: TGTGCCAGCAGTGAAAGGCATGGGACTAGCGGAAGCGGAGATACGCAGTATTTT. Translating it yields CASSERHGTSGSGDTQYF.

This chain links TRBV27 with TRBJ1-2, with TRBD1 identical over 9 bases. V dropped 3 bases and J dropped 8; count of bases not matched to a gene: 13. CDR1 and CDR2 from the germline V gene are MNHEY and SMNVEV (reference sequence). CDR3 length: 16 amino acids. Written as DNA, the CDR3 is TGTGCCAGCAGTTTGTTGGGGGGTAACAGGGGGCAAGGCTACACCTTC. Protein sequence: CASSLLGGNRGQGYTF.

This chain links TRBV5-1 with TRBJ2-3, with 13 bases identical to TRBD2. Germline V gene data show CDR1 as SGHRS and CDR2 as YFSETQ. V shed 4 bases and J 2 bases; nucleotides not matched to a gene: 7. The CDR3 runs 17 residues. CDR3 DNA sequence: TGCGCCAGCAGCCGCACCGGACTAGCGGGAGTCACAGATACGCAGTATTTT. It translates to CASSRTGLAGVTDTQYF.

The chain links TRBV9 to TRBJ2-1, with 15 positions matching TRBD2. Germline CDR1 SGDLS, CDR2 YYNGEE. The CDR3 is 17 residues long. Germline trimming cut 0 bases from V and 4 bases from J; bases unmatched to any gene: 2. CDR3 region: CASSVGTSGGVYNEQFF. The CDR3 bases are TGTGCCAGCAGCGTAGGGACTAGCGGGGGGGTTTACAATGAGCAGTTCTTC. The variable domain in full, with the rest retrieved from reference TRBV9 and TRBJ2-1, is DSGVTQTPKHLITATGQRVTLRCSPRSGDLSVYWYQQSLDQGLQFLIQYYNGEERAKGNILERFSAQQFPDLHSELNLSSLELGDSALYFCASSVGTSGGVYNEQFFGPGTRLTVL.

The rearrangement links TRBV5-1 to TRBJ1-1; TRBD1 matches at 8 bases. Per germline, CDR1 SGHRS and CDR2 YFSETQ. V shed 5 bases, J shed 4 bases, and the junction held 13 bases outside the gene matches. The CDR3 spans 16 residues. CDR3 sequence: CASSFTSQGAPTEAFF. CDR3 DNA: TGCGCCAGCAGTTTTACCTCTCAGGGGGCGCCCACTGAAGCTTTCTTT.